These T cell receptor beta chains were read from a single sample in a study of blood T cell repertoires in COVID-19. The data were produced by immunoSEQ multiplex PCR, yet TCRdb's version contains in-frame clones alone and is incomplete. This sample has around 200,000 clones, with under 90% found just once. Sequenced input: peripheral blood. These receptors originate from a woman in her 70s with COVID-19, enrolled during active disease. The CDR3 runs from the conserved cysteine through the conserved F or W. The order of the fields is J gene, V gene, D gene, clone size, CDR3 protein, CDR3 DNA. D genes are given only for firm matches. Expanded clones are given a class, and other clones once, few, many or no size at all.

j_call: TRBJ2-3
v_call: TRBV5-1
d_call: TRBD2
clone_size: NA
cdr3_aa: CASSLGRTSGTASTDTQYF
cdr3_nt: TGCGCCAGCAGCTTGGGTCGGACTAGCGGGACCGCTAGCACAGATACGCAGTATTTT

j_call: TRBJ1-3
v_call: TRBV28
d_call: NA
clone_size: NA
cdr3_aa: CASSLQGPPGNTIYF
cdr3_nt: TGTGCCAGCAGTCTACAGGGCCCCCCTGGAAACACCATATATTTT

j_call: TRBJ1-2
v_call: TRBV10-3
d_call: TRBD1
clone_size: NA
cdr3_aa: CASTGQGDYGYTF
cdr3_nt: TGTGCCAGCACGGGACAGGGGGACTATGGCTACACCTTC

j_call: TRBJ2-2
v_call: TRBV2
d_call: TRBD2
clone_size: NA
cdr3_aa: CASSAVRLAGNTGELFF
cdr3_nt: TGTGCCAGCAGTGCTGTACGGCTAGCGGGGAACACCGGGGAGCTGTTTTTT

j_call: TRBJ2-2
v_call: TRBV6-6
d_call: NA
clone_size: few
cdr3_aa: CASSYSSPGELFF
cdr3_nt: TGTGCCAGCAGTTACTCTTCTCCCGGGGAGCTGTTTTTT

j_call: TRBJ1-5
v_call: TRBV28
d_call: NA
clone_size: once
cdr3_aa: CASSLSGDQPQHF
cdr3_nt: TGTGCCAGCAGTTTATCCGGGGATCAGCCCCAGCATTTT

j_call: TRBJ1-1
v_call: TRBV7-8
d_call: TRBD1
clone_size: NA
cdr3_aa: CASSPRGGQMNTEAFF
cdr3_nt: TGTGCCAGCAGCCCTAGAGGGGGACAGATGAACACTGAAGCTTTCTTT

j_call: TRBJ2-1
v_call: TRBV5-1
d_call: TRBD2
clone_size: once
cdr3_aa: CASSSGRDNEQFF
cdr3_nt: TGCGCCAGCAGCTCGGGGAGGGACAATGAGCAGTTCTTC

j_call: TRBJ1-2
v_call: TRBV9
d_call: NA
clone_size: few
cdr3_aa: CASKGMTDYGYTF
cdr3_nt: TGTGCCAGCAAGGGGATGACGGACTATGGCTACACCTTC

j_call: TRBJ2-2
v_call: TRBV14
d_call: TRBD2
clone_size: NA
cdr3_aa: CASSQDFGMRGGDGELFF
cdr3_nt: TGTGCCAGCAGCCAAGATTTTGGAATGCGGGGGGGCGACGGGGAGCTGTTTTTT

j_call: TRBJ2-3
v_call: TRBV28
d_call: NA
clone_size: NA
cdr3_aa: CASSFLGATDTQYF
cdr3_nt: TGTGCCAGCAGTTTTCTAGGCGCCACAGATACGCAGTATTTT

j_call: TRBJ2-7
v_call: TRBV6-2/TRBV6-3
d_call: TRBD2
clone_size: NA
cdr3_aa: CASSFGLAGAEQYF
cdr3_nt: TGTGCCAGCAGCTTCGGACTAGCGGGAGCCGAGCAGTACTTC

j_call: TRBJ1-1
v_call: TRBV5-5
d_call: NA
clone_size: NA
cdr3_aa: CASSLTGTTEAFF
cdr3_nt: TGTGCCAGCAGCTTGACAGGGACCACTGAAGCTTTCTTT

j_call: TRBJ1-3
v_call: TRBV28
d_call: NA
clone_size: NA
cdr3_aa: CASSLPQVGGNTIYF
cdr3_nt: TGTGCCAGCAGTCTTCCACAGGTGGGAGGAAACACCATATATTTT

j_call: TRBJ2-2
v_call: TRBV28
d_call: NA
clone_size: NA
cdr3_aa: CASSFWEPGTGELFF
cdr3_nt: TGTGCCAGCAGTTTCTGGGAGCCCGGGACCGGGGAGCTGTTTTTT

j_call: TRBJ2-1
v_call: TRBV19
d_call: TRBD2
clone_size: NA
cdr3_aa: CASRAPLASGRANEQFF
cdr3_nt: TGTGCCAGTAGAGCCCCCCTTGCCAGCGGGAGGGCCAATGAGCAGTTCTTC

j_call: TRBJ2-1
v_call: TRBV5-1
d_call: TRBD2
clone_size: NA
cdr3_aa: CASSSRDRGTSGRLNEQFF
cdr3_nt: TGCGCCAGCAGCTCCCGGGACCGCGGGACTAGCGGGAGGTTAAATGAGCAGTTCTTC

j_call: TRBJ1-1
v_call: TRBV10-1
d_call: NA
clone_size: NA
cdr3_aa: CASSYEGDTEAFF
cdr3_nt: TGCGCCAGCAGTTATGAGGGTGACACTGAAGCTTTCTTT

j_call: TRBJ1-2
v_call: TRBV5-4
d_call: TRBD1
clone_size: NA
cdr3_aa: CASSQADRGYGYTF
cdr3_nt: TGTGCCAGCAGCCAAGCGGACAGGGGATATGGCTACACCTTC

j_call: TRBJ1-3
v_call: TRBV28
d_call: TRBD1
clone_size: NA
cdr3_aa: CASSFAGGTGNTIYF
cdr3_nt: TGTGCCAGCAGTTTCGCAGGGGGTACAGGAAACACCATATATTTT

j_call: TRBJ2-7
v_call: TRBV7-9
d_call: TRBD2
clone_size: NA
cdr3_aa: CASSTLAGANEQYF
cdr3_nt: TGTGCCAGCAGCACACTAGCGGGAGCGAACGAGCAGTACTTC

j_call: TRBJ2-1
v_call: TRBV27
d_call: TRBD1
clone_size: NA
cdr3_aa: CASSFEGTGINNEQFF
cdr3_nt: TGTGCCAGCAGTTTTGAGGGGACAGGGATAAACAATGAGCAGTTCTTC

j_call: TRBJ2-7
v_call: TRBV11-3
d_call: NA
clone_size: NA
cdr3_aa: CASSRGSYEQYF
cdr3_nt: TGTGCCAGCAGCAGGGGCTCCTACGAGCAGTACTTC

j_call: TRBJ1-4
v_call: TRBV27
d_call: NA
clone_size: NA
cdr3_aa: CASSSGVGRDEKLFF
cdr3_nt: TGTGCCAGCAGTTCGGGGGTAGGAAGGGATGAAAAACTGTTTTTT

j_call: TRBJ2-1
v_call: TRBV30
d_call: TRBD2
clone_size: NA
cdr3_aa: CAWNPDAGVAGGDEQFF
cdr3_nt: TGTGCCTGGAACCCTGACGCCGGGGTAGCGGGAGGGGATGAGCAGTTCTTC

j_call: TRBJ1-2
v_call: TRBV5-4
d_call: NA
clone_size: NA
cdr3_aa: CASSLVGTNGYTF
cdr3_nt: TGTGCCAGCAGCTTGGTCGGGACAAATGGCTACACCTTC

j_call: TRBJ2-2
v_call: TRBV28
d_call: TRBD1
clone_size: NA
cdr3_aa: CASTFSIQGATGELFF
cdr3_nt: TGTGCCAGCACCTTTTCAATACAGGGGGCCACCGGGGAGCTGTTTTTT

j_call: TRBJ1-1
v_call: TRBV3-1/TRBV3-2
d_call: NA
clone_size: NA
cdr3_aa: CASSQDRGNTEAFF
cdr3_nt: TGTGCCAGCAGCCAAGACAGGGGGAACACTGAAGCTTTCTTT

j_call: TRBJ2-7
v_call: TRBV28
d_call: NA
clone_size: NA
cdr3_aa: CASSSTYEQYF
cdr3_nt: TGTGCCAGCAGTTCCACCTACGAGCAGTACTTC

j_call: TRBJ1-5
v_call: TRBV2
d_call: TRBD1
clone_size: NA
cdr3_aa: CASTGQGNQPQHF
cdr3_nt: TGTGCCAGCACGGGACAGGGAAATCAGCCCCAGCATTTT

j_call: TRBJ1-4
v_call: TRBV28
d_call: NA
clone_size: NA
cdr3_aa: CASSDYNEKLFF
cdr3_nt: TGTGCCAGCAGTGACTATAATGAAAAACTGTTTTTT

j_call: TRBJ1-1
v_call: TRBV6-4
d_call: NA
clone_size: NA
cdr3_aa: CASSDYPGAEAFF
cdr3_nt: TGTGCCAGCAGTGACTACCCGGGGGCTGAAGCTTTCTTT

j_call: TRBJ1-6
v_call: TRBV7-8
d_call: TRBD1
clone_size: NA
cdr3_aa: CASSFEGTGGVKSSPLHF
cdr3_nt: TGTGCCAGCAGCTTTGAGGGGACAGGGGGCGTTAAGAGCTCACCCCTCCACTTT

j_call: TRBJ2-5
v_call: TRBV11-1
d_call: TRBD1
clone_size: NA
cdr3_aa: CASSLAGTVQETQYF
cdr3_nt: TGTGCCAGCAGCTTAGCTGGGACAGTCCAAGAGACCCAGTACTTC

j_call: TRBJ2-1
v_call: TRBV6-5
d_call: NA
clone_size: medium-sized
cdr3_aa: CASSRGAGPGNEQFF
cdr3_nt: TGTGCCAGCAGTCGTGGGGCGGGACCGGGAAATGAGCAGTTCTTC

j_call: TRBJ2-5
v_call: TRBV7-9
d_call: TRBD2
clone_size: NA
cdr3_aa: CASSLVSRRGRGQETQYF
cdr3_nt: TGTGCCAGCAGCTTAGTATCTAGGCGCGGGAGGGGTCAAGAGACCCAGTACTTC

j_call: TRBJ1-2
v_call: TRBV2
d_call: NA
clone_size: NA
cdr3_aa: CASRAGLSYGYTF
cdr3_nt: TGTGCCAGCAGAGCAGGGTTATCCTATGGCTACACCTTC

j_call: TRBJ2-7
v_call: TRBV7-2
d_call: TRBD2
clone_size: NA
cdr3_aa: CASSLALDAGGMAYEQYF
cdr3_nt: TGTGCCAGCAGCTTAGCTCTGGACGCGGGGGGGATGGCCTACGAGCAGTACTTC

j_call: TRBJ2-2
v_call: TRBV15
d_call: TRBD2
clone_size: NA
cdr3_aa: CATSIERGETTGELFF
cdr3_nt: TGTGCCACCAGCATAGAGCGGGGGGAGACCACCGGGGAGCTGTTTTTT

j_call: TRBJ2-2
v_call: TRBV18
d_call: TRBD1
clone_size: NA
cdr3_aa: CASSPQGATGELFF
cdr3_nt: TGTGCCAGCTCACCCCAGGGGGCCACCGGGGAGCTGTTTTTT

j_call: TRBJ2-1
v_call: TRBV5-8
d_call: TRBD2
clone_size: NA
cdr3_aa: CASSFGGSSDEQFF
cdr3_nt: TGTGCCAGCAGCTTCGGGGGGAGCTCGGATGAGCAGTTCTTC

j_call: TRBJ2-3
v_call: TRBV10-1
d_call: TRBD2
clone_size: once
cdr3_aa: CASSEAGSGRPQYF
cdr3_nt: TGCGCCAGCAGTGAAGCGGGGTCGGGCAGACCGCAGTATTTT

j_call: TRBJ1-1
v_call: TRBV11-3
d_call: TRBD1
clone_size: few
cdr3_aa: CASSLDGTAEAFF
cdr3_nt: TGTGCCAGCAGCTTAGACGGGACAGCTGAAGCTTTCTTT

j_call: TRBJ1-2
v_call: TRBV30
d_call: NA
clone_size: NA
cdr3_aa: CACLTQQGSLGYTF
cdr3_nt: TGTGCCTGCCTTACTCAGCAGGGGTCCTTGGGCTACACCTTC

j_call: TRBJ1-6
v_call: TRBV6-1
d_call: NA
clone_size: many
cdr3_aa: CASSENPDSPLHF
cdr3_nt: TGTGCCAGCAGTGAAAATCCAGATTCACCCCTCCACTTT

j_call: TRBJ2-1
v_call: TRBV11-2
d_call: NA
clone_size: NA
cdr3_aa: CASSFSNNEQFF
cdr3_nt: TGTGCCAGCAGCTTCAGTAACAATGAGCAGTTCTTC

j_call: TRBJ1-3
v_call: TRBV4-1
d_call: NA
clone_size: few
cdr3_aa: CASSPRSAGNTIYF
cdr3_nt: TGCGCCAGCAGCCCTCGGAGCGCCGGAAACACCATATATTTT

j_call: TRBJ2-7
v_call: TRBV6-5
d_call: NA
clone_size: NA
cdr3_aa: CASRGSVGYEQYF
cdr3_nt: TGTGCCAGCAGGGGCTCAGTGGGCTACGAGCAGTACTTC

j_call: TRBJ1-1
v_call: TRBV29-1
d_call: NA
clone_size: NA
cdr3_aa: CSVAKQGWNTEAFF
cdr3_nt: TGCAGCGTCGCTAAACAGGGCTGGAACACTGAAGCTTTCTTT

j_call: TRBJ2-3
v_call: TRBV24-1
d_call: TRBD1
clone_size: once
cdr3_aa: CATQGQVSTDTQYF
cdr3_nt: TGTGCCACCCAGGGACAGGTCAGCACAGATACGCAGTATTTT

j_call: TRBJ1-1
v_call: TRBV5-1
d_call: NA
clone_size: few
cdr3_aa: CASSLNTGGNTEAFF
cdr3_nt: TGCGCCAGCAGCCTAAATACAGGTGGGAACACTGAAGCTTTCTTT

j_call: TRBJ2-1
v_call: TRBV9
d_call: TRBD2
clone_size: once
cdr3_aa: CASSVGGGTNEQFF
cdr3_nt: TGTGCCAGCAGCGTAGGCGGGGGAACCAATGAGCAGTTCTTC

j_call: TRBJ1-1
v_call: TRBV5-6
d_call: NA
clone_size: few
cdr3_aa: CASSFRGYTEAFF
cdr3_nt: TGTGCCAGCAGCTTCAGAGGGTACACTGAAGCTTTCTTT

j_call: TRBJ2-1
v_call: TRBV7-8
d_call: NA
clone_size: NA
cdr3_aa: CASSFGGLSSYNEQFF
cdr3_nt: TGTGCCAGCAGCTTCGGCGGGTTAAGCTCCTACAATGAGCAGTTCTTC

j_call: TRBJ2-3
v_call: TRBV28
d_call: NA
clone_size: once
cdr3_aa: CASGDRDTQYF
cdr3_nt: TGTGCCAGCGGAGACCGGGATACGCAGTATTTT